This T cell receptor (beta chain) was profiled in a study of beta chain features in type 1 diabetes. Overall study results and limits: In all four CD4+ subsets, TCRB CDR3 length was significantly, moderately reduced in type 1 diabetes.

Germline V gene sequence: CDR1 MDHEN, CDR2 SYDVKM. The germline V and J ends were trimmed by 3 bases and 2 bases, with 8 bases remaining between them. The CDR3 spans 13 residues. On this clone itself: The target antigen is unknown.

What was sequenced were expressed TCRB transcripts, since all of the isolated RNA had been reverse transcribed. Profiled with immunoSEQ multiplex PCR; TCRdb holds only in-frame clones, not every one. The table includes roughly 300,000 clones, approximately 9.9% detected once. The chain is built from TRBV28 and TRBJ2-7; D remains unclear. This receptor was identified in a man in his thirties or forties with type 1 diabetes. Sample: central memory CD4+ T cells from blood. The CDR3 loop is CASSFPTAYEQYF. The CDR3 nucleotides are TGTGCCAGCAGTTTCCCCACAGCCTACGAGCAGTACTTC.